This is a list of T cell receptor beta chains from one sample in a study of T cell responses to AZD1222 COVID-19 vaccine. The repertoire was sequenced with immunoSEQ multiplex PCR; TCRdb's copy has only in-frame clones and lacks some. This table has around 200,000 clones, 90% to 95% appearing once. Here the sequenced sample was peripheral blood, taken 28 days after the second AZD1222 dose. The source of these receptors is an adult who received the AZD1222 COVID-19 vaccine. Each CDR3 is given without its conserved first and last residue. A row's size may be missing; if present it is once, few, many or a size class.

J gene	clone size	V gene	CDR3 protein
TRBJ2-7	-	TRBV9	ASSPGQGFVEQY
TRBJ2-1	-	TRBV24-1	ATRAGRLSNEQF
TRBJ2-1	-	TRBV20-1	SASLWQNNEQF
TRBJ1-2	-	TRBV18	ASSPDRPGGYGYT
TRBJ2-7	-	TRBV9	ASSVGPGSYEQY
TRBJ1-1	-	TRBV27	ASSFRREVNTEAF
TRBJ2-7	-	TRBV7-7	ASSPLGAATDEQY
TRBJ2-2	once	TRBV3-1/TRBV3-2	ASSQDLSGTGELF
TRBJ1-1	-	TRBV5-8	ASSLETGSNTEAF
TRBJ1-2	-	TRBV5-1	ASSTARDSVNYGYT
TRBJ2-1	-	TRBV27	ASSPTGGAYNEQF
TRBJ1-3	-	TRBV6-5	ASSYTNQSPGNTIY
TRBJ1-1	-	TRBV6-5	ASSSYRQNTEAF
TRBJ2-1	-	TRBV27	ASSLGGHNEQF
TRBJ2-7	-	TRBV3-1/TRBV3-2	ASSQEYEQY
TRBJ2-2	-	TRBV5-8	ASSSGTGWNTGELF
TRBJ2-5	-	TRBV19	ASSQIGLAGERTQY